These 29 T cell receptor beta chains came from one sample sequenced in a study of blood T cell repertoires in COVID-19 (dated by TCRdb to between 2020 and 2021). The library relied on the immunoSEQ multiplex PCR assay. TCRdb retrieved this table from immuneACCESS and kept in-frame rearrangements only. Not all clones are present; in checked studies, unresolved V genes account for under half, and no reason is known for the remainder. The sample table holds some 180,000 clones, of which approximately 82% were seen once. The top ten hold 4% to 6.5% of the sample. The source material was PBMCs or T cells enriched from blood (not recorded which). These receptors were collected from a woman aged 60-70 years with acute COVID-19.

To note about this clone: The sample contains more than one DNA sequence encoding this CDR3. This CDR3 is CASSSPGTGYEQYF. DNA of the CDR3: TGTGCCAGCAGTTCCCCCGGGACTGGGTACGAGCAGTACTTC. This chain uses TRBV6-5 with TRBJ2-7, with D possibly being TRBD2 (6 bases). The germline V gene has CDR1 MNHEY and CDR2 SVGAGI. Trimming shortened V by 4 bases and J by 4 bases, and 14 bases separated the two germline ends. There are 14 residues in the CDR3.

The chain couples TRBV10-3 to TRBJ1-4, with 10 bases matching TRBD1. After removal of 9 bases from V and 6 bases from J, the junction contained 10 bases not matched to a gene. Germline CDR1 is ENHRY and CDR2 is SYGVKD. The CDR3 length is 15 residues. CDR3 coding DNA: TGTGCCATTAAACAGACAGGGGGCGCGGATGAAAAACTGTTTTTT. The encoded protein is CAIKQTGGADEKLFF.

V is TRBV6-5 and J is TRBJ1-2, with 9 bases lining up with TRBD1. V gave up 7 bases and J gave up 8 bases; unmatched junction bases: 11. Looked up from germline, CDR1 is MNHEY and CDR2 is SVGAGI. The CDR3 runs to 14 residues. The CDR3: CASNYRDRENGYTF. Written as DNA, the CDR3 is TGTGCCAGCAATTATCGGGACAGGGAAAACGGCTACACCTTC.

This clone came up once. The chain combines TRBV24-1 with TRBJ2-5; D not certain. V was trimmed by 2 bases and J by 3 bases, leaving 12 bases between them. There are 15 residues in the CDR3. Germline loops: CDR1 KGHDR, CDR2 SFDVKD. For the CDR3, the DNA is TGTGCCACCAGTGATTCCTCTAGATCCGAAGAGACCCAGTACTTC. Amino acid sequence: CATSDSSRSEETQYF.

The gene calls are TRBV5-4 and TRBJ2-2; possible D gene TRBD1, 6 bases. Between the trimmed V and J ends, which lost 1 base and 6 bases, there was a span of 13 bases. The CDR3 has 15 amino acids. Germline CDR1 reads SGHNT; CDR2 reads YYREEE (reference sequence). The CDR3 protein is CASSLKQGDSGELFF. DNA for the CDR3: TGTGCCAGCAGCTTGAAACAGGGAGATTCCGGGGAGCTGTTTTTT.

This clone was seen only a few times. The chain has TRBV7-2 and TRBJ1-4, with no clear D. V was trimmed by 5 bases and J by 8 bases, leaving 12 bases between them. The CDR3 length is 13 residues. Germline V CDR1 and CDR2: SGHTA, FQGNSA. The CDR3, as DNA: TGTGCCAGCAGCAAACAGTTTCGGGAAAAACTGTTTTTT. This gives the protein CASSKQFREKLFF.

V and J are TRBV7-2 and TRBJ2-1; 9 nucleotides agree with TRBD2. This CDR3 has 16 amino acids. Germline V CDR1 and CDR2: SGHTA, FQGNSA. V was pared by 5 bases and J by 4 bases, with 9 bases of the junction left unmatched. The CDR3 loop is CASSPGGTSSYNEQFF. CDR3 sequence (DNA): TGTGCCAGCAGCCCCGGAGGGACTAGCAGTTACAATGAGCAGTTCTTC. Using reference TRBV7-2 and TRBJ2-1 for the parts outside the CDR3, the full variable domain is GAGVSQSPSNKVTEKGKDVELRCDPISGHTALYWYRQSLGQGLEFLIYFQGNSAPDKSGLPSDRFSAERTGGSVSTLTIQRTQQEDSAVYLCASSPGGTSSYNEQFFGPGTRLTVL.

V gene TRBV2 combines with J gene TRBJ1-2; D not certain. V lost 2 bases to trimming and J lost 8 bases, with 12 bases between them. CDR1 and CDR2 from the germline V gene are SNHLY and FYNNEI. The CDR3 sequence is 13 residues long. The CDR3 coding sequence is TGTGCCAGCAGTGAAAAGAGGGAGGGAGGCTACACCTTC. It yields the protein CASSEKREGGYTF.

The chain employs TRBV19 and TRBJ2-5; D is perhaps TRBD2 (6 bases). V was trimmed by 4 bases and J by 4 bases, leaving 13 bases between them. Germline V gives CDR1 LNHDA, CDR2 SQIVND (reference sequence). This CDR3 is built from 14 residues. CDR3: CASSRTRGTETQYF. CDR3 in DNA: TGTGCCAGTAGTAGGACCCGGGGGACAGAGACCCAGTACTTC. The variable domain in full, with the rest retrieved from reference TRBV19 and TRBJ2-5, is DGGITQSPKYLFRKEGQNVTLSCEQNLNHDAMYWYRQDPGQGLRLIYYSQIVNDFQKGDIAEGYSVSREKKESFPLTVTSAQKNPTAFYLCASSRTRGTETQYFGPGTRLLVL.

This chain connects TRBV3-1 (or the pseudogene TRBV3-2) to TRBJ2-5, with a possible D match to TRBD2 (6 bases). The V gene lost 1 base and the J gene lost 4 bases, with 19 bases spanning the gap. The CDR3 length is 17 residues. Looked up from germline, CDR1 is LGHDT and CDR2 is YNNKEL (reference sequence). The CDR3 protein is CASSQAGEKGEIETQYF. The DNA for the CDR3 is TGTGCCAGCAGCCAAGCGGGAGAGAAAGGGGAGATAGAGACCCAGTACTTC.

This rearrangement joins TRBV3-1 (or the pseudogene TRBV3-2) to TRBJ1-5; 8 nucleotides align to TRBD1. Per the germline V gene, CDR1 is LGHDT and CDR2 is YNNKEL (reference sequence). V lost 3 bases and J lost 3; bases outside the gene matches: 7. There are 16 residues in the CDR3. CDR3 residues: CASSQAGTGYNQPQHF. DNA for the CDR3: TGTGCCAGCAGCCAGGCGGGGACAGGATACAATCAGCCCCAGCATTTT.

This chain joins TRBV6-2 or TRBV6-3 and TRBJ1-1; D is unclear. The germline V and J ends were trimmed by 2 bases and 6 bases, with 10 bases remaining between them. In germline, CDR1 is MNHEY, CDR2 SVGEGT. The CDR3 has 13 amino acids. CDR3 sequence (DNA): TGTGCCAGCAGTTACAGGCAGGACTCTGAAGCTTTCTTT. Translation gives CASSYRQDSEAFF.

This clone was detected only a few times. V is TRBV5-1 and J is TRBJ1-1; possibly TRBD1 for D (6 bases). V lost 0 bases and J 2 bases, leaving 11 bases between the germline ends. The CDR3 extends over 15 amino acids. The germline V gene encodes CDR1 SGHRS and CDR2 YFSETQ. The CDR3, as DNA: TGCGCCAGCAGCTTGGTACAGGGCCTAAACACTGAAGCTTTCTTT. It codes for CASSLVQGLNTEAFF.

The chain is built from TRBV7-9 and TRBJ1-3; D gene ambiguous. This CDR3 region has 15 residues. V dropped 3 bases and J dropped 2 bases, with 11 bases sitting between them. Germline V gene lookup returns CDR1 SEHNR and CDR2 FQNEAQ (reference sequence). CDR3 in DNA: TGTGCCAGCAGCTTTGTCGGTATGGCTGGAAACACCATATATTTT. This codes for CASSFVGMAGNTIYF. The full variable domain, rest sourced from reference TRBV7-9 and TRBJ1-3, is DTGVSQNPRHKITKRGQNVTFRCDPISEHNRLYWYRQTLGQGPEFLTYFQNEAQLEKSRLLSDRFSAERPKGSFSTLEIQRTEQGDSAMYLCASSFVGMAGNTIYFGEGSWLTVV.

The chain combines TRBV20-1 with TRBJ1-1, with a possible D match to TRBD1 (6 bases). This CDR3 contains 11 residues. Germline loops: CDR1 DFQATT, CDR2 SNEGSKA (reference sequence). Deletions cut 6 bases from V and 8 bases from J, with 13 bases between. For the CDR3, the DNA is TGCAGTGCCGGAGAGGGGGTCGAAGCTTTCTTT. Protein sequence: CSAGEGVEAFF.

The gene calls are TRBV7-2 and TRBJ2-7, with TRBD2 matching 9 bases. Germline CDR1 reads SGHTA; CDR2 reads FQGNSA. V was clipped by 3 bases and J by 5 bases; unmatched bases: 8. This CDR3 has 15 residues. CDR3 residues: CASSFSGSGRNEQYF. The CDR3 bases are TGTGCCAGCAGCTTCTCGGGGAGCGGGAGGAACGAGCAGTACTTC. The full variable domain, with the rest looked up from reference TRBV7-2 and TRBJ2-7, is GAGVSQSPSNKVTEKGKDVELRCDPISGHTALYWYRQSLGQGLEFLIYFQGNSAPDKSGLPSDRFSAERTGGSVSTLTIQRTQQEDSAVYLCASSFSGSGRNEQYFGPGTRLTVT.

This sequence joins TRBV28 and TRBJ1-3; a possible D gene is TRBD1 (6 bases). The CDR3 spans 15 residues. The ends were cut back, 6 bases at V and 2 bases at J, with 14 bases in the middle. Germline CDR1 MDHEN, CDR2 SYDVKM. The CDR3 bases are TGTGCCAGCAGCTTACCCACAGGGACTGGAAACACCATATATTTT. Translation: CASSLPTGTGNTIYF.

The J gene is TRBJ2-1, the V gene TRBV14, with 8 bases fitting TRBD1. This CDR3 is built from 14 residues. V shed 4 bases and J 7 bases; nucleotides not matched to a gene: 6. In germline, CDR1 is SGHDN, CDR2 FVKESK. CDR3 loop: CASSPQGAANEQFF. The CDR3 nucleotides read TGTGCCAGCAGCCCCCAGGGGGCGGCTAATGAGCAGTTCTTC.

The CDR3 is CASSSISYEQYF. CDR3 nucleotides: TGTGCCAGCAGCTCCATTAGCTACGAGCAGTACTTC. The rearrangement links TRBV7-2 to TRBJ2-7, with unresolved D. The CDR3 contains 12 residues. V lost 4 bases, J lost 3 bases, and 7 bases lay in between. Germline V gene sequence: CDR1 SGHTA, CDR2 FQGNSA.

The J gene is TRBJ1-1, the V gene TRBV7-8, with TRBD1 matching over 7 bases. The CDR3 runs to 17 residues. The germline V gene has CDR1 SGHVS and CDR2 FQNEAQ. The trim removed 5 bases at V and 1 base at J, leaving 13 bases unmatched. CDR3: CASSLSRRRGRNTEAFF. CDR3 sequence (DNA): TGTGCCAGCAGCCTCTCCCGGAGAAGGGGGCGGAACACTGAAGCTTTCTTT. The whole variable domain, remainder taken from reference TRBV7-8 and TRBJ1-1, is GAGVSQSPRYKVAKRGQDVALRCDPISGHVSLFWYQQALGQGPEFLTYFQNEAQLDKSGLPSDRFFAERPEGSVSTLKIQRTQQEDSAVYLCASSLSRRRGRNTEAFFGQGTRLTVV.

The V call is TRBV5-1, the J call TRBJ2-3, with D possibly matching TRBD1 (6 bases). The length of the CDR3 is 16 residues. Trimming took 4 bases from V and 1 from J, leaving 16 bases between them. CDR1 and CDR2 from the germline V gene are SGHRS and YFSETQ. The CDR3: CASSPAWAGGTDTQYF. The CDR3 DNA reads TGCGCCAGCAGCCCCGCCTGGGCAGGGGGCACAGATACGCAGTATTTT.

CDR3: CASSLPGQGTQETQYF. The CDR3 DNA follows: TGTGCCAGCAGCTTGCCGGGACAGGGGACACAAGAGACCCAGTACTTC. This chain uses TRBV7-9 with TRBJ2-5, with 10 positions matching TRBD1. J gave up 2 bases and V 3 bases, and 6 bases lay outside the gene matches. This CDR3 comprises 16 residues. The germline CDR1 and CDR2 sequences are SEHNR and FQNEAQ (reference sequence).

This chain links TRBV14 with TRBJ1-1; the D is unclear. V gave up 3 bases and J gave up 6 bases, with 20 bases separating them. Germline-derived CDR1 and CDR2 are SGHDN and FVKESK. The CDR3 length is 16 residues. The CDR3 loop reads CASSHLSGGVSSEAFF. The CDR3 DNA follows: TGTGCCAGCAGCCACCTTAGCGGCGGGGTATCTTCTGAAGCTTTCTTT.

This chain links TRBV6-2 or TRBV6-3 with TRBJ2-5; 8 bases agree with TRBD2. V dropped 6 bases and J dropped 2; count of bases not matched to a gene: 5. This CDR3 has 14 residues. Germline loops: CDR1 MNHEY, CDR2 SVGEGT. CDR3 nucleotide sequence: TGTGCCAGCAGCCCCGGGGGGGTACAAGAGACCCAGTACTTC. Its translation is CASSPGGVQETQYF.

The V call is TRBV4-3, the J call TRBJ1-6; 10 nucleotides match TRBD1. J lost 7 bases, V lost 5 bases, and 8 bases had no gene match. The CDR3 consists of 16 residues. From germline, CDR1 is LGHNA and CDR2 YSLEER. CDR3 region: CASSDGPGQGNSPLHF. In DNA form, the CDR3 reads TGCGCCAGCAGCGATGGACCGGGACAGGGGAATTCACCCCTCCACTTT.

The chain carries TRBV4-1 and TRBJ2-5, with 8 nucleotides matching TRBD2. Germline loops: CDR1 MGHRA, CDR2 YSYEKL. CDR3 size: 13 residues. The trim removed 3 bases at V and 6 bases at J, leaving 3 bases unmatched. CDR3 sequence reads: CASSQGLDQTQYF. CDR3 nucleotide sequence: TGCGCCAGCAGCCAGGGACTAGACCAGACCCAGTACTTC.

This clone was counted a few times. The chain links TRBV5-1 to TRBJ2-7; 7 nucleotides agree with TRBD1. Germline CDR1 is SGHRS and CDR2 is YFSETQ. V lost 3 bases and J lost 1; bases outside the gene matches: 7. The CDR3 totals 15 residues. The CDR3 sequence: CASSWGDRASYEQYF. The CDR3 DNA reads TGCGCCAGCAGCTGGGGCGACAGGGCTTCCTACGAGCAGTACTTC.

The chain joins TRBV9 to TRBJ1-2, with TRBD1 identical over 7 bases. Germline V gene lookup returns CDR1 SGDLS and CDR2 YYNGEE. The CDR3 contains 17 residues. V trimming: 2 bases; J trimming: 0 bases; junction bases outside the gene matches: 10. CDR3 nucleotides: TGTGCCAGCAGCGTTCTCCAACAGGGGTACCCTAACTATGGCTACACCTTC. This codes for CASSVLQQGYPNYGYTF.

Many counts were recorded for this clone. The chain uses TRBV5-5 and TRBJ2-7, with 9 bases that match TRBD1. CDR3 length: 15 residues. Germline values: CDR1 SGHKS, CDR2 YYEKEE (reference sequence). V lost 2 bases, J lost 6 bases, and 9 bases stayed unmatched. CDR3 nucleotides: TGTGCCAGCAGCTTTGGGACAGGGCATAGGGCCGAGCAGTACGTC. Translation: CASSFGTGHRAEQYV.